Listed here is a single T cell receptor (beta chain). These data originate in a study of identical twins. The CDR3 extends over 14 amino acids. Trimming took off 2 bases at V and 4 bases at J, with 12 bases between the two ends. TCRdb processed the 5' RACE reads anew with MiXCR; each CDR3 protein has one entry. Of 600,000 to 800,000 distinct CDR3 sequences listed, over 20% are singletons. The sample was also linked to a second study, of T cells expressing NK-cell markers.

Sequencing was performed on PBMCs. This TCR derives from a woman in her late teens or twenties in good health. V gene TRBV12-3 or TRBV12-4 combines with J gene TRBJ2-7, with D tentatively TRBD1 or TRBD2 (6 bases each). The CDR3 DNA reads TGTGCCAGCAGTTTATGGGGGGCGCAGTACGAGCAGTACTTC. Translating gives CASSLWGAQYEQYF.